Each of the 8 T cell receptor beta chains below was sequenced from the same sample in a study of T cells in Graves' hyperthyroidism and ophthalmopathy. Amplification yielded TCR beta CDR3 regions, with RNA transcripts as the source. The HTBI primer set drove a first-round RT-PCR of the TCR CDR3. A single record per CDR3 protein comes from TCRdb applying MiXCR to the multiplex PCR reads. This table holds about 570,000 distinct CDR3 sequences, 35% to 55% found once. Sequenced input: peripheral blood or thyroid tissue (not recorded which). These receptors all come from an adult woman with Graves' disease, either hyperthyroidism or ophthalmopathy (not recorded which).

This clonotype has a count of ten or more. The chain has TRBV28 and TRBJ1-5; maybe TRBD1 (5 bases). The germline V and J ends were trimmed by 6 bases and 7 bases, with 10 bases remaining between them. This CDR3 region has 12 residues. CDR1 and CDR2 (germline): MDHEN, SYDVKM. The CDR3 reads CASRSWGQPQHF. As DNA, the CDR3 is TGTGCCAGCAGATCCTGGGGGCAGCCCCAGCATTTT.

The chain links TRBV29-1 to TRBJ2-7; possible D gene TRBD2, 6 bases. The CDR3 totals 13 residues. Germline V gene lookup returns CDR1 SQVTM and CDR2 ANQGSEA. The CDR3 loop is CLEDGGASYEQYF. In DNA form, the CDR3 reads TGCTTGGAGGACGGCGGGGCCTCCTACGAGCAGTACTTC.

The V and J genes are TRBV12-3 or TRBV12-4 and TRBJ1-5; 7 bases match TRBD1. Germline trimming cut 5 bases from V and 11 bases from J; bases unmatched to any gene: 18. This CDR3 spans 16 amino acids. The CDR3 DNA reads TGTGCCAGCAGTGAGAGGGCAGGGGGGCTCCAAGAGACCCAGCATTTT. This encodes CASSERAGGLQETQHF.

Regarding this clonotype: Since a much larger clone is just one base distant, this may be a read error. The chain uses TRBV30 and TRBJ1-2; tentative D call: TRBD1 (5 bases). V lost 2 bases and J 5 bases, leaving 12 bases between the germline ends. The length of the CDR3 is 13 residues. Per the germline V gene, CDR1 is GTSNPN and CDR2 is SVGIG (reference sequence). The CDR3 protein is CAWSLRGWYGYTF. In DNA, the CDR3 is TGTGCCTGGAGTTTACGGGGGTGGTATGGCTACACCTTC.

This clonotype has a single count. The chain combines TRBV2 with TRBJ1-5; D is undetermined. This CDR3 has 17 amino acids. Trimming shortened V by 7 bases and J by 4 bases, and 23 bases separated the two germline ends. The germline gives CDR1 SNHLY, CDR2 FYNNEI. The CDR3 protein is CASNRGVNTGKNQPQHF. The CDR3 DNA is TGTGCCAGCAACCGAGGAGTGAACACTGGAAAAAATCAGCCCCAGCATTTT.

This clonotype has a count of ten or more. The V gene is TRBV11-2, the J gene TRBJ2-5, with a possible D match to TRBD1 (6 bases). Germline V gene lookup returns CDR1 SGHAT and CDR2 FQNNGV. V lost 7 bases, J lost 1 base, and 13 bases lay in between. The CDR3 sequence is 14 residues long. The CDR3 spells CASTVGATQETQYF. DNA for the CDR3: TGTGCCAGCACCGTGGGGGCGACCCAAGAGACCCAGTACTTC.

DNA of the CDR3: TGTGCCACCCAGGCCCCAGGGGCCTACGAGCAGTACTTC. Translation: CATQAPGAYEQYF. The chain joins TRBV10-3 to TRBJ2-7, with D maybe TRBD1 (6 bases). This CDR3 spans 13 amino acids. The germline V gene encodes CDR1 ENHRY and CDR2 SYGVKD. Trimming took off 10 bases at V and 2 bases at J, with 15 bases between the two ends.

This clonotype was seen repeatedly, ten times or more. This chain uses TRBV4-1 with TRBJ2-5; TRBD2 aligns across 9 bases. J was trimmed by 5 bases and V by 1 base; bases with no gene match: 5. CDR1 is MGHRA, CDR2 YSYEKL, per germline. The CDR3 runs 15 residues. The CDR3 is CASSQAAGGVETQYF. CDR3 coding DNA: TGCGCCAGCAGCCAAGCAGCGGGAGGAGTGGAGACCCAGTACTTC.